Below are 9 T cell receptor beta chains sequenced from a single sample in a study of cytomegalovirus exposure and HLA in healthy donors. PCR was performed using 60 Vbeta and 13 Jbeta primers. The data were produced by immunoSEQ multiplex PCR, yet TCRdb's version contains in-frame clones alone and is incomplete. The sample carries a few hundred thousand clones, 75% to 90% recorded once. Sequencing was carried out using PBMCs. The receptors were gathered from a woman in her late teens or twenties in good health and CMV-seronegative.

CDR3 DNA sequence: TGTGCCAGCAGTTATCAGGGGGACACTGAAGCTTTCTTT. It encodes CASSYQGDTEAFF. The V and J genes are TRBV25-1 and TRBJ1-1; 7 nucleotides match TRBD1. This CDR3 is built from 13 residues. V dropped 5 bases and J dropped 3; count of bases not matched to a gene: 3. In germline, CDR1 is MGHDK, CDR2 SYGVNS.

The chain has TRBV4-3 and TRBJ2-3; D gene unclear. V was cut by 0 bases and J by 0 bases, with 10 bases left in between. Germline loops: CDR1 LGHNA, CDR2 YSLEER. CDR3 length: 16 residues. CDR3 coding DNA: TGCGCCAGCAGCCAAGATCAGGCAGTGAGCACAGATACGCAGTATTTT. Its protein product is CASSQDQAVSTDTQYF.

This chain links TRBV5-4 with TRBJ1-1, with D maybe TRBD1 (5 bases). The germline gives CDR1 SGHNT, CDR2 YYREEE (reference sequence). Trimming took 3 bases from V and 3 from J, leaving 12 bases between them. This CDR3 is built from 14 residues. CDR3 sequence: CASSWGLGDTEAFF. The CDR3 nucleotides read TGTGCCAGCAGCTGGGGACTAGGGGACACTGAAGCTTTCTTT.

The chain uses TRBV6-1 and TRBJ1-2, with TRBD1 matching 11 bases. The CDR3 runs to 15 residues. CDR1 MNHNS and CDR2 SASEGT come from the germline V gene. J lost 5 bases, V lost 4 bases, and 6 bases had no gene match. CDR3 region: CASSGGTGGGYGYTF. The CDR3, as DNA: TGTGCCAGCAGTGGGGGGACAGGGGGTGGGTATGGCTACACCTTC.

This sequence joins TRBV6-1 and TRBJ2-7, with D perhaps TRBD2 (6 bases). The CDR3 contains 14 residues. V was shortened by 4 bases and J by 6 bases, with 16 bases between the two germline ends. Germline-derived CDR1 and CDR2 are MNHNS and SASEGT. The CDR3 DNA reads TGTGCCAGCAGTGTCCCGTTGGGGGGTTCCGAGCAGTACTTC. Translation gives CASSVPLGGSEQYF.

The chain recombines TRBV10-3 with TRBJ2-1; 7 nucleotides match TRBD2. CDR3 length equals 12 residues. V lost 11 bases to trimming and J lost 8 bases; unmatched junction nucleotides: 9. The germline V gene has CDR1 ENHRY and CDR2 SYGVKD. The chain's CDR3 is CALSRGSYEQFF. CDR3 DNA: TGTGCCCTTTCGCGGGGGAGCTATGAGCAGTTCTTC.

CDR3 in amino acids: CAWSGASTSTDTQYF. DNA for the CDR3: TGTGCCTGGAGCGGAGCGTCGACTAGCACAGATACGCAGTATTTT. J is TRBJ2-3 and V is TRBV30; D unclear. Germline values: CDR1 GTSNPN, CDR2 SVGIG (reference sequence). The CDR3 loop spans 15 amino acids. The V gene lost 3 bases and the J gene lost 0 bases, with 13 bases spanning the gap.

This chain uses TRBV10-3 with TRBJ2-7, with 9 bases identical to TRBD1. CDR1 and CDR2 from the germline V gene are ENHRY and SYGVKD. Unmatched junction bases numbered 6, after V lost 6 bases and J lost 6 bases. CDR3 length: 13 residues. In DNA, the CDR3 is TGTGCCATCAGGGGGACAGGGATGGGCGAGCAGTACTTC. It codes for CAIRGTGMGEQYF.

The rearrangement links TRBV30 to TRBJ1-5; 7 nucleotides align to TRBD1. Germline lookup yields CDR1 GTSNPN and CDR2 SVGIG (reference sequence). The V segment lost 5 bases and the J segment 4 bases; nucleotides outside the gene matches: 5. The CDR3 has 13 amino acids. Written as DNA, the CDR3 is TGTGCCTGGGCCTCAGGGGGAAATCAGCCCCAGCATTTT. It is translated as CAWASGGNQPQHF.